This is a list of T cell receptor beta chains from one sample in a study of vaccination effects on CD4 cells after COVID-19. These receptors have no known antigen. Only in-frame clones appear in the TCRdb table, and some are missing; sequencing was by immunoSEQ multiplex PCR. The top ten clones hold 1.2% of a sample with 60,000 to 90,000 clones, approximately 82% of them seen once. The source material was CD4+ T cells from PBMCs cultured with HCoV-229E spike peptides, sampled after COVID-19 vaccination. These receptors all stem from a human donor who received a COVID-19 vaccine. The conserved cysteine and the conserved F or W are not part of the CDR3 here.

CDR3aa,j_gene,v_gene
ASSIEAVEETQY,TRBJ2-5,TRBV19
ASSKPHGTGEETQY,TRBJ2-5,TRBV19
ASSPGVGNQPQH,TRBJ1-5,TRBV5-6
ASSQGFKGRPQH,TRBJ1-5,TRBV3-1/TRBV3-2
ASSPPGGRADTEAF,TRBJ1-1,TRBV18
ASKSGGSGGHGYT,TRBJ1-2,TRBV27
ASSSGTATDTQY,TRBJ2-3,TRBV7-3
ASSETSPNTEAF,TRBJ1-1,TRBV2
ASSPLTNEKLF,TRBJ1-4,TRBV3-1/TRBV3-2
ASSRQGEAF,TRBJ1-1,TRBV18
ASSKDRDNYGYT,TRBJ1-2,TRBV6-5
ASSPRTSTDTQY,TRBJ2-3,TRBV19
ASMRPGETQY,TRBJ2-5,TRBV2
ASSKTSGGASEQF,TRBJ2-1,TRBV5-1
ASSNLTLVESNQPQH,TRBJ1-5,TRBV21-1
ASSLAGRGLY,TRBJ2-3,TRBV7-2
ASSLSNGGDSPLH,TRBJ1-6,TRBV18
ASSRISGNTIY,TRBJ1-3,TRBV6-6
ASSYLGSGQPQH,TRBJ1-5,TRBV6-5
SVKGGETQY,TRBJ2-5,TRBV29-1
AWSVLGGQKLF,TRBJ1-4,TRBV30
AISEFQADNYGYT,TRBJ1-2,TRBV10-3
ASSAITGPRNTGELF,TRBJ2-2,TRBV5-1
ASSSDRGLGNTEAF,TRBJ1-1,TRBV7-8
ASSAPGTGSGNTIY,TRBJ1-3,TRBV2
ASSSPQDSSGNTIY,TRBJ1-3,TRBV7-2
ASSFNSSYNSPLH,TRBJ1-6,TRBV5-1
ASGDRGYTEAF,TRBJ1-1,TRBV2
ASSSAQGADGYT,TRBJ1-2,TRBV6-6
ASSRGHRGNTIY,TRBJ1-3,TRBV4-1
ASSHNGQGGAQPQH,TRBJ1-5,TRBV7-9
ASARMGVEDYGYT,TRBJ1-2,TRBV4-1
ASSPSSGGLQETQY,TRBJ2-5,TRBV4-1